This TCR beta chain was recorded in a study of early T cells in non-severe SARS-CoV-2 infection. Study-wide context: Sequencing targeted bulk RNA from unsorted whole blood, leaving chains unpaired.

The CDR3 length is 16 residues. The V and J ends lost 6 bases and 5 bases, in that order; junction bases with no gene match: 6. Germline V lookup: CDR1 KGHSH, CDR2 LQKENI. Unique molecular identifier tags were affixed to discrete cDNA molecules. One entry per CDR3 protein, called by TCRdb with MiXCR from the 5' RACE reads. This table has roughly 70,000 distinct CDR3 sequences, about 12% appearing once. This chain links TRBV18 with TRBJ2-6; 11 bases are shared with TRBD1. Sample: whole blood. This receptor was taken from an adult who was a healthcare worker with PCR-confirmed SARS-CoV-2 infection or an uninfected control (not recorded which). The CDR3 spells CASSWDRGTRANVLTF. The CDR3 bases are TGTGCCAGCTCCTGGGACAGGGGGACGCGGGCCAACGTCCTGACTTTC.